Presented here are 15 T cell receptor beta chains from one specimen sequenced in a study of T cell clusters in autoimmune cytopenias (dated by TCRdb to the late 2010s). The listed sequencing device is Illumina MiSeq. Multiplex PCR with a touch-down protocol amplified TRB rearrangements, with the TRB-A and TRB-B primer pools combined in a single tube. TCRdb reprocessed the sequencing reads and holds a single record per CDR3 protein sequence, with no DNA. The sample's table lists a count of about 6,000 distinct CDR3 sequences. The ten largest account for 5.5% to 6% of the sample. Each sample's TRB amplification started from 250 ng of peripheral blood genomic DNA, which corresponds to 35,000 to 40,000 genome equivalents. The sample was also linked to a second study, of T cell repertoires in aging, cancer and after chemotherapy.

Specimen: peripheral blood. All receptors derive from a human donor in good health.

This clonotype is medium-sized by frequency. This chain links TRBV15 with TRBJ2-3; there is no DNA to check the TCRdb D call of TRBD1. The CDR3 is made up of 16 amino acids. Germline loops: CDR1 LNHNV, CDR2 YYDKDF (reference sequence). CDR3: CATSRDLEGAFDTQYF.

The rearrangement links TRBV5-1 to TRBJ2-7; TCRdb gives TRBD1 as the D gene, but with no DNA this cannot be confirmed. The germline V gene has CDR1 SGHRS and CDR2 YFSETQ. There are 16 residues in the CDR3. Here the CDR3 reads CASSPIPGDSSYEQYF.

This clonotype registers medium-sized by frequency. The J gene is TRBJ2-5, the V gene TRBV6-5; with no DNA, the TCRdb D assignment of TRBD1 cannot be verified. Germline V gene sequence: CDR1 MNHEY, CDR2 SVGAGI. This CDR3 region has 15 residues. The CDR3 protein is CASNPTGGQGETQYF.

In terms of frequency, this clonotype is medium-sized (0.01 to 0.1%). V gene TRBV5-4 combines with J gene TRBJ1-2; checking the TCRdb D call of TRBD1 is not possible without DNA. Germline assignment: CDR1 SGHNT and CDR2 YYREEE (reference sequence). The CDR3 contains 17 residues. This CDR3 is CASSLDPPGGDNYGYTF. Full variable domain (outside the CDR3, taken from reference TRBV5-4 and TRBJ1-2): ETGVTQSPTHLIKTRGQQVTLRCSSQSGHNTVSWYQQALGQGPQFIFQYYREEENGRGNFPPRFSGLQFPNYSSELNVNALELDDSALYLCASSLDPPGGDNYGYTFGSGTRLTVV.

The CDR3 sequence: CSVEDPRTGGYEQYF. The gene calls are TRBV29-1 and TRBJ2-7; TCRdb selects TRBD1, and the lack of DNA leaves this call unchecked. There are 15 residues in the CDR3. Germline CDR1 SQVTM, CDR2 ANQGSEA.

Considering frequency, this clonotype is medium-sized. This rearrangement joins TRBV6-5 to TRBJ2-7. The germline V gene has CDR1 MNHEY and CDR2 SVGAGI. There are 14 residues in the CDR3. The CDR3 loop is CASSFGRLSYEQYF.

J is TRBJ1-1 and V is TRBV27; TCRdb selects TRBD1, and the lack of DNA leaves this call unchecked. The germline V gene has CDR1 MNHEY and CDR2 SMNVEV (reference sequence). This CDR3 spans 17 amino acids. CDR3 protein: CASSPRGASFRHTEAFF.

This clonotype shows up as medium-sized by frequency. The chain combines TRBV15 with TRBJ2-3; the TCRdb call, TRBD2, lacks DNA for checking. Germline CDR1 and CDR2: LNHNV and YYDKDF (reference sequence). CDR3 length equals 18 residues. The CDR3 loop reads CATSKGGSGGGGTDTQYF.

This chain's CDR3 is CSARDAVNSYNLPLHF. This sequence joins TRBV20-1 and TRBJ1-6. Per germline, CDR1 DFQATT and CDR2 SNEGSKA (reference sequence). The CDR3 extends over 16 amino acids.

This clonotype shows up as medium-sized by frequency. The chain combines TRBV19 with TRBJ1-5; without DNA, the TCRdb call of TRBD1 cannot be checked. The CDR3 is made up of 16 amino acids. Germline values: CDR1 LNHDA, CDR2 SQIVND (reference sequence). CDR3 loop: CASSIGAGYRDQPQHF.

The V gene is TRBV7-2, the J gene TRBJ2-4; TCRdb calls TRBD1, which cannot be checked without DNA. The CDR3 covers 17 residues. The germline CDR1 and CDR2 sequences are SGHTA and FQGNSA. The CDR3 region is CASSLGILGGPKNIQYF. The full variable domain, rest sourced from reference TRBV7-2 and TRBJ2-4, is GAGVSQSPSNKVTEKGKDVELRCDPISGHTALYWYRQSLGQGLEFLIYFQGNSAPDKSGLPSDRFSAERTGGSVSTLTIQRTQQEDSAVYLCASSLGILGGPKNIQYFGAGTRLSVL.

This clonotype ranks as medium-sized in terms of frequency. The chain recombines TRBV5-4 with TRBJ2-5; the D call of TRBD2 rests on TCRdb alone, since no DNA is present to check it. Germline CDR1 and CDR2: SGHNT and YYREEE (reference sequence). CDR3 length equals 16 residues. Here the CDR3 reads CASSPMTSGVQETQYF.

The rearrangement joins TRBV4-3 to TRBJ1-4. From germline, CDR1 is LGHNA and CDR2 YSLEER. This CDR3 has 16 amino acids. The CDR3 here is CASSQGFSGTNEKLFF.

By frequency, this clonotype registers medium-sized. The chain carries TRBV27 and TRBJ1-2; TCRdb calls TRBD1, which cannot be checked without DNA. Germline loops: CDR1 MNHEY, CDR2 SMNVEV (reference sequence). The CDR3 length is 15 residues. The CDR3 here is CASSLSGTGGYGYTF.

This chain links TRBV7-2 with TRBJ1-5; TCRdb's assignment of TRBD1 cannot be checked, as there is no DNA. This CDR3 contains 15 residues. Germline CDR1 and CDR2: SGHTA and FQGNSA. The CDR3: CASSLAQGRVQPQHF.